The 28 T cell receptor beta chains presented below share a single source sample, sequenced in a study of control samples from healthy donors and cancer patients. Generated by immunoSEQ multiplex PCR, the TCRdb table keeps only in-frame clones and is missing some. The sample has about 80,000 clones, roughly 91% seen once; the top ten hold less than 7%. The sequenced material came from blood. Receptors originate from a man in his forties or fifties in good health.

V usage is TRBV5-5 and J usage is TRBJ2-7; 13 nucleotides match TRBD2. Germline values: CDR1 SGHKS, CDR2 YYEKEE (reference sequence). The CDR3 runs to 14 residues. V dropped 3 bases and J dropped 4; count of bases not matched to a gene: 1. The CDR3: CASSWTSGSYEQYF. The CDR3 region has the DNA TGTGCCAGCAGCTGGACTAGCGGGAGTTACGAGCAGTACTTC.

The chain recombines TRBV25-1 with TRBJ1-5; D not resolved. The CDR3 extends over 12 amino acids. V lost 2 bases and J lost 2, with 1 base in between. Germline V lookup: CDR1 MGHDK, CDR2 SYGVNS. Written as DNA, the CDR3 is TGTGCCAGCAGTGAAGGCAATCAGCCCCAGCATTTT. This encodes CASSEGNQPQHF.

The chain recombines TRBV18 with TRBJ2-2, with D possibly matching TRBD1 (5 bases). This CDR3 has 15 residues. Germline values: CDR1 KGHSH, CDR2 LQKENI. Trimming removed 3 bases at V and 5 bases at J, with 13 bases between. The CDR3 DNA reads as TGTGCCAGCTCACCCGGCCAGGGTGGAACCGGGGAGCTGTTTTTT. Translating it yields CASSPGQGGTGELFF. Using reference TRBV18 and TRBJ2-2 for the parts outside the CDR3, the full variable domain is NAGVMQNPRHLVRRRGQEARLRCSPMKGHSHVYWYRQLPEEGLKFMVYLQKENIIDESGMPKERFSAEFPKEGPSILRIQQVVRGDSAAYFCASSPGQGGTGELFFGEGSRLTVL.

The chain has TRBV27 and TRBJ1-1; D not certain. CDR1 MNHEY and CDR2 SMNVEV come from the germline V gene (reference sequence). This CDR3 spans 14 amino acids. V shed 4 bases and J shed 1 base, with 10 bases lying between them. The CDR3 loop is CASSSSGWNTEAFF. In DNA, the CDR3 is TGTGCCAGCAGTTCGTCGGGATGGAACACTGAAGCTTTCTTT.

The chain combines TRBV19 with TRBJ1-5, with a weak D call TRBD1 (5 bases). Per germline, CDR1 LNHDA and CDR2 SQIVND (reference sequence). Trimming pared 2 bases from V and 2 bases from J, leaving 10 bases between. The CDR3 is 15 amino acids. In DNA form, the CDR3 reads TGTGCCAGTAGTATACTCGTGGGGCGCAATCAGCCCCAGCATTTT. Protein product: CASSILVGRNQPQHF. The whole variable domain, remainder taken from reference TRBV19 and TRBJ1-5, is DGGITQSPKYLFRKEGQNVTLSCEQNLNHDAMYWYRQDPGQGLRLIYYSQIVNDFQKGDIAEGYSVSREKKESFPLTVTSAQKNPTAFYLCASSILVGRNQPQHFGDGTRLSIL.

This clone has at least ten counts. This chain links TRBV27 with TRBJ1-2, with a weak D call TRBD1 (5 bases). The germline CDR1 and CDR2 sequences are MNHEY and SMNVEV (reference sequence). The V and J ends lost 3 bases and 4 bases respectively, with 21 bases between them. The CDR3 is 17 residues long. In nucleotides, the CDR3 is TGTGCCAGCAGTTTGGGCACGGGAGGGGCCTCCTTCTATGGCTACACCTTC. It yields the protein CASSLGTGGASFYGYTF.

The V and J genes are TRBV11-3 and TRBJ2-5; D is ambiguous. V was shortened by 1 base and J by 1 base, with 16 bases between the two germline ends. Per the germline V gene, CDR1 is SGHNT and CDR2 is YENEEA. The CDR3 loop spans 17 amino acids. In DNA form, the CDR3 reads TGTGCCAGCAGCTTAGGTGGCCCATCGCCTCCCCAAGAGACCCAGTACTTC. Translated, it gives CASSLGGPSPPQETQYF.

The gene calls are TRBV5-1 and TRBJ1-2; maybe TRBD1 (5 bases). In germline, CDR1 is SGHRS, CDR2 YFSETQ. The CDR3 is 13 residues long. V lost 0 bases to trimming and J lost 3 bases, with 6 bases between them. The CDR3 here is CASSLGGDYGYTF. Written as DNA, the CDR3 is TGCGCCAGCAGCTTGGGAGGGGACTATGGCTACACCTTC.

V gene TRBV6-1 combines with J gene TRBJ1-5, with D hard to call. Per germline, CDR1 MNHNS and CDR2 SASEGT. V was shortened by 1 base and J by 2 bases, with 9 bases between the two germline ends. This CDR3 contains 15 residues. In DNA form, the CDR3 reads TGTGCCAGCAGTGAAGGCCTATGGGGCAATCAGCCCCAGCATTTT. Protein product: CASSEGLWGNQPQHF.

This clone has just a few counts. This chain joins TRBV10-2 and TRBJ2-5; D possibly corresponds to TRBD1 (6 bases). V lost 3 bases, J lost 5 bases, and 13 bases lay in between. The germline V gene encodes CDR1 WSHSY and CDR2 SAAADI. This CDR3 has 14 amino acids. The CDR3 loop is CASSDDRRRETQYF. The CDR3 DNA sequence: TGCGCCAGCAGTGACGACAGGCGGAGGGAGACCCAGTACTTC.

CDR3 amino acids: CASRTSGGAGDTQYF. CDR3 bases: TGTGCCAGCCGGACTAGCGGGGGGGCCGGAGATACGCAGTATTTT. The V call is TRBV6-5, the J call TRBJ2-3; 15 bases align to TRBD2. The ends lost 8 bases at V and 5 bases at J; junction bases unmatched: 5. The CDR3 is made up of 15 amino acids. The germline V gene has CDR1 MNHEY and CDR2 SVGAGI.

V usage is TRBV4-1 and J usage is TRBJ2-1, with TRBD2 identical over 9 bases. The CDR3 is 18 residues long. In germline, CDR1 is MGHRA, CDR2 YSYEKL. V dropped 1 base and J dropped 8; count of bases not matched to a gene: 15. This CDR3 reads CASSQGGTSGPLGDEQFF. The CDR3 nucleotides are TGCGCCAGCAGCCAAGGAGGAACTAGCGGGCCTCTAGGGGATGAGCAGTTCTTC.

This chain connects TRBV30 to TRBJ2-7; 9 bases are shared with TRBD1. With V trimmed by 5 bases and J by 6 bases, 14 bases remained unmatched. The CDR3 consists of 15 residues. Per the germline V gene, CDR1 is GTSNPN and CDR2 is SVGIG (reference sequence). The CDR3 sequence: CAWYPWGQGSGEQYF. DNA of the CDR3: TGTGCCTGGTACCCTTGGGGACAGGGTTCGGGCGAGCAGTACTTC.

This chain uses TRBV30 with TRBJ1-4; D not certain. The CDR3 length is 11 residues. Germline V gives CDR1 GTSNPN, CDR2 SVGIG (reference sequence). V was shortened by 5 bases and J by 14 bases, with 15 bases between the two germline ends. CDR3 in DNA: TGTGCCTGGGGTCCTCCCGGCTTTCTGTTTTTT. Protein sequence: CAWGPPGFLFF.

V and J are TRBV29-1 and TRBJ2-1, with 7 bases fitting TRBD1. V shed 5 bases and J 5 bases; nucleotides not matched to a gene: 6. There are 13 residues in the CDR3. Germline lookup yields CDR1 SQVTM and CDR2 ANQGSEA. CDR3 in DNA: TGCAGCGTTTCCGGGACAGTAGACAATGAGCAGTTCTTC. It is translated as CSVSGTVDNEQFF.

A single count supports this clone. J is TRBJ2-3 and V is TRBV7-3, with D perhaps TRBD1 (6 bases). Deletions cut 5 bases from V and 0 bases from J, with 15 bases between. CDR1 is SGHTA, CDR2 FQGTGA, per germline. The CDR3 contains 16 residues. In DNA, the CDR3 is TGTGCCAGCAGCCTACGGACAGCTTCTAGCACAGATACGCAGTATTTT. It yields the protein CASSLRTASSTDTQYF.

The chain has TRBV7-9 and TRBJ2-7; D ambiguous. The germline CDR1 and CDR2 sequences are SEHNR and FQNEAQ (reference sequence). The V and J ends lost 1 base and 3 bases respectively, with 10 bases between them. There are 14 residues in the CDR3. The CDR3 loop reads CASSLGKGFYEQYF. For the CDR3, the DNA is TGTGCCAGCAGCTTAGGGAAGGGTTTCTACGAGCAGTACTTC.

The V and J genes are TRBV6-2 or TRBV6-3 and TRBJ1-3; D unresolved. In germline, CDR1 is MNHEY, CDR2 SVGEGT. Deletions cut 5 bases from V and 0 bases from J, with 14 bases between. The CDR3 extends over 16 amino acids. The DNA of the CDR3 is TGTGCCAGCAGTCTTTCGCAGGACTTCTCTGGAAACACCATATATTTT. Translation: CASSLSQDFSGNTIYF.

The J gene is TRBJ2-1, the V gene TRBV4-1; tentatively, D is TRBD1 (6 bases). CDR3 length: 16 residues. Between the trimmed V and J ends, which lost 0 bases and 3 bases, there was a span of 12 bases. Germline lookup yields CDR1 MGHRA and CDR2 YSYEKL. The CDR3 sequence is CASSQDRGEGYNEQFF. The CDR3 region has the DNA TGCGCCAGCAGCCAAGACAGGGGTGAGGGCTACAATGAGCAGTTCTTC.

As for this clone: Germline and junction disagree at one end, which may indicate a read error. The chain combines TRBV19 with TRBJ1-2; a possible D gene is TRBD1 (5 bases). In germline, CDR1 is LNHDA, CDR2 SQIVND (reference sequence). The CDR3 loop spans 15 amino acids. The CDR3 region is CASSTRDGGNSGYTF. The CDR3, as DNA: TGTGCCAGTAGTACCCGGGACGGTGGGAACTCTGGCTACACCTTC.

The chain recombines TRBV20-1 with TRBJ2-1; D remains ambiguous. The germline V gene has CDR1 DFQATT and CDR2 SNEGSKA (reference sequence). Trimming took off 5 bases at V and 5 bases at J, with 7 bases between the two ends. CDR3 length: 11 amino acids. In nucleotides, the CDR3 is TGCAGTGCTGCCCGGCACAATGAGCAGTTCTTC. It yields the protein CSAARHNEQFF.

This clone ranks as medium-sized (0.01 to 0.1%). The chain carries TRBV29-1 and TRBJ1-3; the D is unclear. The length of the CDR3 is 14 residues. Trimming left V 6 bases short and J 2 bases short, with 14 bases between. Germline loops: CDR1 SQVTM, CDR2 ANQGSEA. CDR3 sequence: CSVVLEEAGNTIYF. CDR3 sequence (DNA): TGCAGCGTGGTCTTAGAGGAAGCTGGAAACACCATATATTTT.

The chain joins TRBV9 to TRBJ2-1, with no clear D. The CDR3 has 12 residues. CDR1 is SGDLS and CDR2 is YYNGEE in the germline V gene. V was trimmed by 0 bases and J by 7 bases, leaving 5 bases between them. The CDR3 reads CASSVGRNEQFF. The CDR3 coding sequence is TGTGCCAGCAGCGTAGGACGGAATGAGCAGTTCTTC.

The chain carries TRBV28 and TRBJ1-2; D not certain. CDR3 length: 15 residues. The V gene lost 3 bases and the J gene lost 4 bases, with 15 bases spanning the gap. Looked up from germline, CDR1 is MDHEN and CDR2 is SYDVKM. CDR3 coding DNA: TGTGCCAGCAGTTTTCCGGGTCCACCGCTCTATGGCTACACCTTC. This sequence encodes CASSFPGPPLYGYTF.

The J gene is TRBJ2-5, the V gene TRBV7-7, with TRBD1 matching 8 bases. Losses at the gene ends were 4 bases for V and 1 base for J; bases not matched to a gene: 2. The CDR3 length is 14 residues. From germline, CDR1 is SSHAT and CDR2 FNYEAQ (reference sequence). The CDR3: CASSSDRGQETQYF. CDR3 bases: TGTGCCAGCAGCTCTGACAGGGGCCAAGAGACCCAGTACTTC.

The V call is TRBV4-1, the J call TRBJ1-1; D not certain. Deletions cut 1 base from V and 5 bases from J, with 8 bases between. Germline CDR1 MGHRA, CDR2 YSYEKL. The CDR3 sequence is 13 residues long. CDR3 nucleotides: TGCGCCAGCAGCCAAGTACGCAGGACTGAAGCTTTCTTT. Translating gives CASSQVRRTEAFF.

This chain uses TRBV5-1 with TRBJ1-1, with 10 bases matching TRBD1. Unmatched junction bases numbered 8, after V lost 1 base and J lost 2 bases. CDR1 and CDR2 from the germline V gene are SGHRS and YFSETQ. The CDR3 covers 17 residues. CDR3 region: CASSLRGQGRLNTEAFF. The CDR3 coding sequence is TGCGCCAGCAGCTTGAGGGGACAGGGGAGGTTAAACACTGAAGCTTTCTTT. The complete variable domain, with remaining parts taken from reference TRBV5-1 and TRBJ1-1, reads KAGVTQTPRYLIKTRGQQVTLSCSPISGHRSVSWYQQTPGQGLQFLFEYFSETQRNKGNFPGRFSGRQFSNSRSEMNVSTLELGDSALYLCASSLRGQGRLNTEAFFGQGTRLTVV.

The chain joins TRBV9 to TRBJ2-7, with D unresolved. The CDR3 covers 13 residues. Germline lookup yields CDR1 SGDLS and CDR2 YYNGEE. V lost 0 bases, J lost 7 bases, and 11 bases lay in between. DNA for the CDR3: TGTGCCAGCAGCGTAGGAGGTTTGGGGGAGCAGTACTTC. Translating gives CASSVGGLGEQYF.